Sequencing of this TCR beta chain was carried out in a study of blood T cell repertoires in COVID-19. Study background: PBMCs, B-cell-depleted T cells, or T cells provided the cDNA or gDNA that made up the material.

Here immunoSEQ multiplex PCR was the method, and the copy in TCRdb shows in-frame clones only, minus some. This sample yields approximately 150,000 clones, of which 80% to 90% are seen a single time; about 3.9% belongs to the top ten. Germline values: CDR1 KGHSH, CDR2 LQKENI. The CDR3 length is 15 residues. V trimming: 2 bases; J trimming: 2 bases; junction bases outside the gene matches: 5. Source material: peripheral blood. The chain uses TRBV18 and TRBJ1-2; 7 positions agree with TRBD1. This sequence originates from a woman aged 65 to 85 with acute or convalescent COVID-19. In DNA form, the CDR3 reads TGTGCCAGCTCACCATCCCGACAGGGAAACTATGGCTACACCTTC. As protein: CASSPSRQGNYGYTF. Looking up the rest from reference TRBV18 and TRBJ1-2 gives the full variable domain: NAGVMQNPRHLVRRRGQEARLRCSPMKGHSHVYWYRQLPEEGLKFMVYLQKENIIDESGMPKERFSAEFPKEGPSILRIQQVVRGDSAAYFCASSPSRQGNYGYTFGSGTRLTVV.